This TCR beta chain was identified in a study of T cell responses to AZD1222 COVID-19 vaccine. General study results and limits: Unmutated variant regions are reportedly the target of nearly half of TCRs that are spike-specific. Clonal diversity was possibly underestimated, and white British individuals and females predominated among donors. Spike-specific TCR breadth and depth were elevated following two AZD1222 doses.

Profiling relied on immunoSEQ multiplex PCR, and the TCRdb table lists in-frame clones only, not all of them. The top ten hold around 1.7% of the sample, which has under 140,000 clones, 88% seen once. Trimming shortened V by 5 bases and J by 0 bases, and 11 bases separated the two germline ends. Germline V gene sequence: CDR1 GTSNPN, CDR2 SVGIG (reference sequence). This CDR3 is built from 15 residues. Points on this clone: Its antigen remains unidentified.

The source was peripheral blood, collected on day 0 of AZD1222 vaccination. The sequence was obtained from an adult in good health. The rearrangement joins TRBV30 to TRBJ1-6; D call uncertain. As DNA, the CDR3 is TGTGCCTGGCGTCGGGTCCTCTCCTATAATTCACCCCTCCACTTT. Protein sequence: CAWRRVLSYNSPLHF.